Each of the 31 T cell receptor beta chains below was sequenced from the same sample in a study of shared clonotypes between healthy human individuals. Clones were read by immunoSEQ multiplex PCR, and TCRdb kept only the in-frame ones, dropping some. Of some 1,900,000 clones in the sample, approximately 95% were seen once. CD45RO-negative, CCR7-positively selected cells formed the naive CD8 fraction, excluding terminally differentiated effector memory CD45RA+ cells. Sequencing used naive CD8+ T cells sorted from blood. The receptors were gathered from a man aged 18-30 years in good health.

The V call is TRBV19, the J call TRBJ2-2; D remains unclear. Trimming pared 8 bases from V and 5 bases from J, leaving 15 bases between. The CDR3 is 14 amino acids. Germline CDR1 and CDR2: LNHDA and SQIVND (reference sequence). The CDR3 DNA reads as TGTGCCAGTCACCTTACTTCAGGTACCGGGGAGCTGTTTTTT. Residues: CASHLTSGTGELFF.

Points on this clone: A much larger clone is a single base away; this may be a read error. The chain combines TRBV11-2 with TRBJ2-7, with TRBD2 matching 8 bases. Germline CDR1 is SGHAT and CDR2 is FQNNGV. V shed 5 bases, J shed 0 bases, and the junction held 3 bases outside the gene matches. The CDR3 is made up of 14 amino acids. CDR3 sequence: CASSVAGSSYEQYF. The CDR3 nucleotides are TGTGCCAGCAGCGTAGCGGGGAGCTCCTACGAGCAGTACTTC.

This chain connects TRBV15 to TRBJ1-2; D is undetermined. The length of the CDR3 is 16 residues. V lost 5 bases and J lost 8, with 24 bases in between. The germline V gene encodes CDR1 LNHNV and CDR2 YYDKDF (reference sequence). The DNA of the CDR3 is TGTGCCACCAGCGCAGAACGTGGCGAGACCCTGTGGGGCTACACCTTC. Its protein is CATSAERGETLWGYTF.

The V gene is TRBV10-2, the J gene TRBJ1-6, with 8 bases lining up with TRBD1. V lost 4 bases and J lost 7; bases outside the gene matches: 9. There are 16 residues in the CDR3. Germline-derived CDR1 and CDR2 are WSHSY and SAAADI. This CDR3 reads CASSVWAGQGNSPLHF. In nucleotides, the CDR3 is TGCGCCAGCAGTGTTTGGGCAGGACAGGGAAATTCACCCCTCCACTTT.

The CDR3 loop reads CAWRDGGMADTQYF. The CDR3, as DNA: TGTGCCTGGAGAGACGGGGGGATGGCAGATACGCAGTATTTT. The J gene is TRBJ2-3, the V gene TRBV30; 7 bases line up with TRBD2. The trim removed 3 bases at V and 4 bases at J, leaving 7 bases unmatched. Per germline, CDR1 GTSNPN and CDR2 SVGIG (reference sequence). The CDR3 loop spans 14 amino acids.

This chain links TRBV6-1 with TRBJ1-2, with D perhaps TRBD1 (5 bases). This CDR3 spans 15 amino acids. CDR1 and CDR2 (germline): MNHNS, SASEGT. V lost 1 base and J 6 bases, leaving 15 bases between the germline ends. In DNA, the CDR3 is TGTGCCAGCAGTGAAGAACCGGGGGAGTTGGATGGCTACACCTTC. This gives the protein CASSEEPGELDGYTF.

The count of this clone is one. CDR3: CASSFTAINTGELFF. The CDR3, as DNA: TGTGCCAGCAGTTTTACAGCCATAAACACCGGGGAGCTGTTTTTT. V is TRBV28 and J is TRBJ2-2; D gene unclear. V was cut by 3 bases and J by 2 bases, with 10 bases left in between. The germline V gene encodes CDR1 MDHEN and CDR2 SYDVKM. The CDR3 loop spans 15 amino acids. Combining the CDR3 with reference TRBV28 and TRBJ2-2 gives the whole variable domain DVKVTQSSRYLVKRTGEKVFLECVQDMDHENMFWYRQDPGLGLRLIYFSYDVKMKEKGDIPEGYSVSREKKERFSLILESASTNQTSMYLCASSFTAINTGELFFGEGSRLTVL.

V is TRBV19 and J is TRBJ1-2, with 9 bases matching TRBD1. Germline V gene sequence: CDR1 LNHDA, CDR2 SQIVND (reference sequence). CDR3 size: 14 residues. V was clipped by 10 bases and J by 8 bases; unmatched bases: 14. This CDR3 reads CATKPGQGPWGYTF. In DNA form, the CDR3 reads TGTGCCACTAAACCGGGACAGGGTCCTTGGGGCTACACCTTC.

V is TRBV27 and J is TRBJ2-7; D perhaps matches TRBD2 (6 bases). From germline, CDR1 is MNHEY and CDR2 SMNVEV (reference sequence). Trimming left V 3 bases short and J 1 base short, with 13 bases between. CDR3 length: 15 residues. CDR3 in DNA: TGTGCCAGCAGTTTTCACTTAGCGGAGTCCTACGAGCAGTACTTC. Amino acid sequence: CASSFHLAESYEQYF.

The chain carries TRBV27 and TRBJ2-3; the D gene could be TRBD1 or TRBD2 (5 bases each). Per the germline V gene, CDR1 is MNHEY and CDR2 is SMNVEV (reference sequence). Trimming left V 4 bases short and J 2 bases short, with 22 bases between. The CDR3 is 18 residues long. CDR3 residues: CASSSSGIGDPDTDTQYF. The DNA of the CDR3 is TGTGCCAGCAGTTCTTCCGGCATCGGGGACCCAGACACAGATACGCAGTATTTT.

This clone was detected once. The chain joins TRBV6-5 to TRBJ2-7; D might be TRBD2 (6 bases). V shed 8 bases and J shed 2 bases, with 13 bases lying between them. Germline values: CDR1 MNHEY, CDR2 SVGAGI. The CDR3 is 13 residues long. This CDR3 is CASHTEGAYEQYF. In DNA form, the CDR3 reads TGTGCCAGCCACACGGAGGGAGCCTACGAGCAGTACTTC.

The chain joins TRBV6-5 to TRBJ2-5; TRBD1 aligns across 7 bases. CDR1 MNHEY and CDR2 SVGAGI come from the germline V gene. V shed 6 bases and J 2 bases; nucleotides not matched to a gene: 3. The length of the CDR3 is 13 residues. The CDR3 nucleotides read TGTGCCAGCAGGGGACAGACTCAAGAGACCCAGTACTTC. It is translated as CASRGQTQETQYF.

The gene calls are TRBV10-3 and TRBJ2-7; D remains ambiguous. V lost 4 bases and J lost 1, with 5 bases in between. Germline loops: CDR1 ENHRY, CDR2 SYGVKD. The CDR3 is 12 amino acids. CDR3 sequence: CAISGGSYEQYF. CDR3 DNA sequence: TGTGCCATCAGTGGGGGTTCCTACGAGCAGTACTTC.

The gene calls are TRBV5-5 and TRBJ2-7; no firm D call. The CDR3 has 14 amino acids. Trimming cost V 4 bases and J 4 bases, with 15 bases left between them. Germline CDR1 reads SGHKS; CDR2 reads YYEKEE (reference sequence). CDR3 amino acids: CASSVPERWYEQYF. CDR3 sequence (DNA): TGTGCCAGCAGCGTACCCGAGCGCTGGTACGAGCAGTACTTC.

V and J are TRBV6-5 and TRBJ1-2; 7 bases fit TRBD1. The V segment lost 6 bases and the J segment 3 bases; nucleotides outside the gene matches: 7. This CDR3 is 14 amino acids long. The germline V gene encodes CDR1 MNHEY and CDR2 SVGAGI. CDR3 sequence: CASREKGAYYGYTF. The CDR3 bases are TGTGCCAGCAGGGAGAAGGGGGCGTACTATGGCTACACCTTC.

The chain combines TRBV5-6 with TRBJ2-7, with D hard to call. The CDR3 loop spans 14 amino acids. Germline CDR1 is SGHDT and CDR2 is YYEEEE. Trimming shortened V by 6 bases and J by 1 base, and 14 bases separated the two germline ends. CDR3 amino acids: CASTPGPGSYEQYF. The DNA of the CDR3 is TGTGCCAGCACCCCCGGCCCGGGTTCCTACGAGCAGTACTTC.

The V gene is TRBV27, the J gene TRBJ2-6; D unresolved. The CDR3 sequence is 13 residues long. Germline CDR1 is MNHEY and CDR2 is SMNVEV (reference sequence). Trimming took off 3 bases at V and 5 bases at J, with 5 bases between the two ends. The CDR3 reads CASSFDRANVLTF. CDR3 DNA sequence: TGTGCCAGCAGTTTCGATCGGGCCAACGTCCTGACTTTC.

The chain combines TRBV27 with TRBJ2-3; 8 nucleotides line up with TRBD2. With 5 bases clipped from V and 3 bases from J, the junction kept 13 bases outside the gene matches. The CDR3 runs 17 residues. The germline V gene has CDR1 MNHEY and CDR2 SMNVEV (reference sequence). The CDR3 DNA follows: TGTGCCAGCAGTCAACCCGGAGCGGGAGTCTGGACAGATACGCAGTATTTT. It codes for CASSQPGAGVWTDTQYF.

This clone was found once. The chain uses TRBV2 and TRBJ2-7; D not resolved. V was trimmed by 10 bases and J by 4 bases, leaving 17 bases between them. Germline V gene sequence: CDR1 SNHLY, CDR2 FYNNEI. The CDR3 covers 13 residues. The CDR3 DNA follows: TGTGCCACTCAGGATGGGGTCGGGTACGAGCAGTACTTC. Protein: CATQDGVGYEQYF.

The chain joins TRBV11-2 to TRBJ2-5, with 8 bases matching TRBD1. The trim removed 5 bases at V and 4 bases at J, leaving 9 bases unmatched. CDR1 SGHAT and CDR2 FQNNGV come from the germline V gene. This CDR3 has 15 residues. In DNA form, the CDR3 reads TGTGCCAGCAGCCAAACCAGGGGGCTAGGAGAGACCCAGTACTTC. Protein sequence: CASSQTRGLGETQYF.

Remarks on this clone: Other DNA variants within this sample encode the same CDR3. The chain's CDR3 is CASRPGGTEAFF. CDR3 nucleotides: TGTGCCAGCAGGCCAGGGGGCACTGAAGCTTTCTTT. This chain joins TRBV2 and TRBJ1-1; 7 positions match TRBD1. The V gene end was trimmed by 6 bases and the J gene end by 4 bases; junction bases not matched to a gene: 2. The CDR3 has 12 amino acids. The germline V gene encodes CDR1 SNHLY and CDR2 FYNNEI.

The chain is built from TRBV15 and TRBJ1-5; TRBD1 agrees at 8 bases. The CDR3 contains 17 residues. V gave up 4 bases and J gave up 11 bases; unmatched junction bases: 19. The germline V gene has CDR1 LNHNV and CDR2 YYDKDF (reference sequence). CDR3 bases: TGTGCCACCAGCACCCGTTTCGTACAGGGGGGACTTCGGGCCCAGCATTTT. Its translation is CATSTRFVQGGLRAQHF.

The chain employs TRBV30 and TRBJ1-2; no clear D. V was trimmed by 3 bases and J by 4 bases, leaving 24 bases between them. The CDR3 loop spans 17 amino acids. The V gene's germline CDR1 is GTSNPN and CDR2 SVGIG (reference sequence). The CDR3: CAWRGLDESITLYGYTF. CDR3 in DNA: TGTGCCTGGAGAGGGCTCGACGAGTCGATAACCCTCTATGGCTACACCTTC.

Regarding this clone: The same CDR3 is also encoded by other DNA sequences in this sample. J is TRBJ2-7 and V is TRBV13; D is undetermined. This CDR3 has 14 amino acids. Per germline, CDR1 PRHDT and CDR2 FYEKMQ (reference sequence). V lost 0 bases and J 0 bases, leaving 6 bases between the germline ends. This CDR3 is CASSLGGGSYEQYF. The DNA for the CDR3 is TGTGCCAGCAGCTTAGGCGGCGGCTCCTACGAGCAGTACTTC.

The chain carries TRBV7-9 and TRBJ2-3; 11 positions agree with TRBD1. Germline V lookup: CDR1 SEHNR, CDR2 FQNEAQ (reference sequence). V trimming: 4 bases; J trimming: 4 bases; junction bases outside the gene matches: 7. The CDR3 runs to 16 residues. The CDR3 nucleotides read TGTGCCAGCAGCTCATCTGGGACAGGGGGGCCAGATACGCAGTATTTT. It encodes CASSSSGTGGPDTQYF.

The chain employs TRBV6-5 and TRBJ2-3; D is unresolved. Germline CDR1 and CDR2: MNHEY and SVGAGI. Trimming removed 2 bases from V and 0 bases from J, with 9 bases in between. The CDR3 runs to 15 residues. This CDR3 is CASSYQAPSTDTQYF. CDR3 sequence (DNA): TGTGCCAGCAGTTACCAGGCACCTAGCACAGATACGCAGTATTTT.

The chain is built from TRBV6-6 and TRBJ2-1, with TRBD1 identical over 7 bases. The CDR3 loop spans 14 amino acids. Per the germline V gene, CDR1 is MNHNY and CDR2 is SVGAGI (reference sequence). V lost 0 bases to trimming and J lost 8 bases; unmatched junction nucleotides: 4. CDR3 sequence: CASSYSWTGDEQFF. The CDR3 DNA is TGTGCCAGCAGTTACTCGTGGACAGGCGATGAGCAGTTCTTC.

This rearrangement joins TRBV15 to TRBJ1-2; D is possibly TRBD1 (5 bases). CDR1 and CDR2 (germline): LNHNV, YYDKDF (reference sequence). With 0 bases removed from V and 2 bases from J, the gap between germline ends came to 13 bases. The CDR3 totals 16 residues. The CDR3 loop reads CATSRERTSDNYGYTF. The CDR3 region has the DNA TGTGCCACCAGCAGAGAAAGGACATCCGACAACTATGGCTACACCTTC.

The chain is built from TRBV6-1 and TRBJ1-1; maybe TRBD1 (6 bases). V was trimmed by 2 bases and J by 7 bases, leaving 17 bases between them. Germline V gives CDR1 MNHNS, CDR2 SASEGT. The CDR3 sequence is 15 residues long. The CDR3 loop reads CASSERSRGVLEAFF. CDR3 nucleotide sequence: TGTGCCAGCAGTGAAAGATCCAGGGGTGTGCTTGAAGCTTTCTTT.

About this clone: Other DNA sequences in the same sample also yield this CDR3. In DNA form, the CDR3 reads TGCGCCAGCAGCCAAGTGTTGGGCAATGAGCAGTTCTTC. This sequence encodes CASSQVLGNEQFF. The rearrangement joins TRBV4-3 to TRBJ2-1; no definite D call. Germline CDR1 LGHNA, CDR2 YSLEER. The CDR3 spans 13 residues. Trimming removed 1 base at V and 6 bases at J, with 7 bases between.

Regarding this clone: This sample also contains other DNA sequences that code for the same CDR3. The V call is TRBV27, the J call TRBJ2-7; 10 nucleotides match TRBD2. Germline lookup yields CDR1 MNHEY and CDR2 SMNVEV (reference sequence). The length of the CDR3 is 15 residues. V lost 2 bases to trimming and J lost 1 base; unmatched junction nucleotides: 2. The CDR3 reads CASSLKAGGSYEQYF. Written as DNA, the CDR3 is TGTGCCAGCAGTTTAAAAGCGGGGGGGTCCTACGAGCAGTACTTC.